This TCR beta chain originates from a study of T-cell memory formation after mild COVID-19. Across the whole study: TCR clusters were mostly confined to one donor each. Study-wide results and caveats: Second-wave clones peaking on day 37 lacked confirmed SARS-CoV-2 specificity.

Between the trimmed V and J ends, which lost 3 bases and 8 bases, there was a span of 11 bases. Germline V gene data show CDR1 as DFQATT and CDR2 as SNEGSKA (reference sequence). This CDR3 comprises 12 residues. One entry per CDR3 protein, called by TCRdb with MiXCR from the 5' RACE reads. The sample yields some 190,000 distinct CDR3 sequences, approximately 16% seen once. This clonotype was counted a few times. What it recognizes is unknown. The V gene is TRBV20-1, the J gene TRBJ2-1; D perhaps matches TRBD2 (5 bases). The receptor comes from an adult woman who had mild COVID-19 (a few samples of this study predate the infection). Cell type and time point are not known. Sample: PBMCs or a T cell subset sorted from them (not recorded which). Here the CDR3 reads CSASGDWDEQFF. CDR3 coding DNA: TGCAGTGCTAGCGGGGATTGGGATGAGCAGTTCTTC.